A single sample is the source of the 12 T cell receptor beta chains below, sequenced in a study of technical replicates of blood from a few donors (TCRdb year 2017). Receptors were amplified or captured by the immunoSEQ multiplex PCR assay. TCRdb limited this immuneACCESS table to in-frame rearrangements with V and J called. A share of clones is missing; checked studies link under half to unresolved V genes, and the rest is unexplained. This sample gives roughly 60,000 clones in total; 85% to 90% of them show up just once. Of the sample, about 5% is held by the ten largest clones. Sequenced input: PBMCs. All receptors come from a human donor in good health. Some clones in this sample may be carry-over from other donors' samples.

Here the CDR3 reads CASSLIPTGTEAFF. CDR3 bases: TGTGCCAGCAGCTTAATCCCCACCGGGACAGAAGCTTTCTTT. V gene TRBV7-3 combines with J gene TRBJ1-1; possible D gene TRBD1, 6 bases. This CDR3 has 14 amino acids. CDR1 SGHTA and CDR2 FQGTGA come from the germline V gene. V lost 1 base, J lost 8 bases, and 14 bases lay in between.

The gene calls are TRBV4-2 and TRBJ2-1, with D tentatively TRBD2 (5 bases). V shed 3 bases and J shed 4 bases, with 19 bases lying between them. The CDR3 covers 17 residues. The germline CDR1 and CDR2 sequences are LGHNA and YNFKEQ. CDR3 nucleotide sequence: TGTGCCAGCAGCCACGGACTCGGGGTGCCGAATTACAATGAGCAGTTCTTC. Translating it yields CASSHGLGVPNYNEQFF.

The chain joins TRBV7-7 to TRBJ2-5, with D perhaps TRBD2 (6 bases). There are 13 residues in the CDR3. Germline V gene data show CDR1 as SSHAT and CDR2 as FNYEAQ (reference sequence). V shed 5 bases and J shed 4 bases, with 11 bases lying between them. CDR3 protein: CASSQSGVETQYF. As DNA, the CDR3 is TGTGCCAGCAGCCAATCGGGAGTAGAGACCCAGTACTTC.

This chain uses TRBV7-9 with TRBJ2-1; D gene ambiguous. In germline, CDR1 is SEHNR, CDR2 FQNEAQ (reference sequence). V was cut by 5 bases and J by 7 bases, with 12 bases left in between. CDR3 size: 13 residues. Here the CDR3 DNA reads TGTGCCAGCAGCCTCAAGGCGGCAAATGAGCAGTTCTTC. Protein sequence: CASSLKAANEQFF.

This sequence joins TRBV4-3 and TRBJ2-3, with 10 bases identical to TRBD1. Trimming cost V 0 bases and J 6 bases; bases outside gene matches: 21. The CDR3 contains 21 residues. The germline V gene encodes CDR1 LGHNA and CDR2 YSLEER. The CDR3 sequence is CASSQDYRKPGTGVVRDTQYF. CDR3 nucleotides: TGCGCCAGCAGCCAAGATTATAGGAAACCGGGGACAGGGGTTGTCCGGGATACGCAGTATTTT.

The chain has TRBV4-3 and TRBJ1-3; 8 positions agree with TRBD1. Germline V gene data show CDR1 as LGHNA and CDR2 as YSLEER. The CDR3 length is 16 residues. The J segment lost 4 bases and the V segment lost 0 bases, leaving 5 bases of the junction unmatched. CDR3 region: CASSQEWTGRGNTIYF. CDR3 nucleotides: TGCGCCAGCAGCCAAGAATGGACAGGGAGAGGAAACACCATATATTTT.

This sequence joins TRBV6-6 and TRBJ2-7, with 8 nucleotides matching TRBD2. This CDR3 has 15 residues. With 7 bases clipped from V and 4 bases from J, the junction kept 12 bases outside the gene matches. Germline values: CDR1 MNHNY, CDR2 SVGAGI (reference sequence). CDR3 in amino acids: CASIRRAGDLYEQYF. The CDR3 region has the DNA TGTGCCAGCATTCGCCGAGCGGGAGATCTTTACGAGCAGTACTTC.

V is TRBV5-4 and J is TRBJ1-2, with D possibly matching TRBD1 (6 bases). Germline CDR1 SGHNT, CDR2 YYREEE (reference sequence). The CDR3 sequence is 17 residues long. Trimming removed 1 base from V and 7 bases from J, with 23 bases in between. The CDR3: CASSLSGRGRGVSGYTF. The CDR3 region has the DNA TGTGCCAGCAGCTTGTCGGGTCGGGGCAGGGGAGTATCTGGCTACACCTTC.

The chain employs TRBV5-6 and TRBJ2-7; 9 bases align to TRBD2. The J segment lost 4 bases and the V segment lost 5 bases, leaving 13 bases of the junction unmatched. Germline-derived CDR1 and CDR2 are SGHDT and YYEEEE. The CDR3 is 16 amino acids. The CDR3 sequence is CASRRGAGGPGYEQYF. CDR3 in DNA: TGTGCCAGCAGGAGGGGTGCGGGAGGGCCGGGGTACGAGCAGTACTTC.

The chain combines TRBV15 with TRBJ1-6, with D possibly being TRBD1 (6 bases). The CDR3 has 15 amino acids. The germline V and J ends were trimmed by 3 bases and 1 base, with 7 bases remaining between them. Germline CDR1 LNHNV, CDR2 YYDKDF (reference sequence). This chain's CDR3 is CATSRDSSYNSPLHF. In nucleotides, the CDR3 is TGTGCCACCAGCAGGGACAGTTCCTATAATTCACCCCTCCACTTT.

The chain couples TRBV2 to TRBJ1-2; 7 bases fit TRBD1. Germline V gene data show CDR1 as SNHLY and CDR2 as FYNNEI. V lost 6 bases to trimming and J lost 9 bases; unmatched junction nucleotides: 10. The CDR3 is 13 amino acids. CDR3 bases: TGTGCCAGCAGGGAAAGGACAGGTCGCCGCTACACCTTC. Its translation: CASRERTGRRYTF. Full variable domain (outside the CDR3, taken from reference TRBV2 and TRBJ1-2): EPEVTQTPSHQVTQMGQEVILRCVPISNHLYFYWYRQILGQKVEFLVSFYNNEISEKSEIFDDQFSVERPDGSNFTLKIRSTKLEDSAMYFCASRERTGRRYTFGSGTRLTVV.

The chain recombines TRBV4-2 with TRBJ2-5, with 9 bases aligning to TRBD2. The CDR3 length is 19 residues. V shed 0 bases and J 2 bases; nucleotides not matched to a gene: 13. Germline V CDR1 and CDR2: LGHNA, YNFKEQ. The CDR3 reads CASSQDVLAGTSGQETQYF. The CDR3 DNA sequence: TGTGCCAGCAGCCAAGATGTTCTAGCGGGAACCTCGGGGCAAGAGACCCAGTACTTC.